Detailed here is one TCR beta chain. This sample was taken from a study of blood T cell repertoires in COVID-19. In the study overall: The United States, Italy and Spain were the sources of the acute and convalescent COVID-19 samples.

Everyone who took part was roughly 18 to 90 years old, and they came from 20 to 25 US areas. V was pared by 7 bases and J by 10 bases, with 9 bases of the junction left unmatched. Germline values: CDR1 MNHEY, CDR2 SVGAGI. CDR3 length: 13 residues. In the study's own analysis: Reference gene primer amplification in the assay estimated nucleated cell counts. The repertoire was sequenced with immunoSEQ multiplex PCR; TCRdb's copy has only in-frame clones and lacks some. The V and J calls and clone size come from that table; D and trimming were worked out from the DNA. The sample holds some 160,000 clones, roughly 90% seen once.

The source material was PBMCs or T cells enriched from blood (not recorded which). The chain has TRBV6-5 and TRBJ2-1, with 8 bases identical to TRBD2. The clonotype comes from a woman between 50 and 59 years old who had recovered from COVID-19. The CDR3 loop is CASTSGGSREQFF. The CDR3 DNA reads TGTGCCAGCACCAGCGGGGGCTCACGGGAGCAGTTCTTC.